A single sample gave rise to the 17 T cell receptor beta chains below, sequenced in a study of T cells in Graves' hyperthyroidism and ophthalmopathy. What was amplified from RNA transcripts were TCR beta CDR3 regions. HTBI primers drove first-round RT-PCR of the TCR CDR3. TCRdb reanalysed the multiplex PCR reads using MiXCR and keeps one entry per CDR3 protein. This sample carries approximately 500,000 distinct CDR3 sequences, about half of them seen once, and the ten largest clones take more than 7%. The specimen was peripheral blood or thyroid tissue (not recorded which). These receptor sequences come from a woman under 30 with Graves' hyperthyroidism.

The table lists this clonotype with a count of one. This CDR3 is CSSFGGAEAFF. The CDR3 nucleotides read TGCAGCAGTTTTGGGGGGGCTGAAGCTTTCTTT. The chain joins TRBV29-1 to TRBJ1-1; a possible D gene is TRBD1 (5 bases). V lost 8 bases to trimming and J lost 6 bases, with 13 bases between them. The length of the CDR3 is 11 residues. Germline-derived CDR1 and CDR2 are SQVTM and ANQGSEA.

Notes on this clonotype: An end of the junction differs from the germline gene, which may be a read error. This rearrangement joins TRBV19 to TRBJ1-5, with D unclear. The length of the CDR3 is 15 residues. CDR1 and CDR2 (germline): LNHDA, SQIVND (reference sequence). In DNA form, the CDR3 reads TGTGCGATCGGATCAGGAGGTGGCTACAATGAGCCCCAGCATTTT. Translation gives CAIGSGGGYNEPQHF.

V gene TRBV5-1 combines with J gene TRBJ2-3, with D perhaps given as TRBD1 or TRBD2 (6 bases each). The CDR3 has 14 amino acids. V lost 3 bases to trimming and J lost 2 bases, with 10 bases between them. CDR1 SGHRS and CDR2 YFSETQ come from the germline V gene. The CDR3 sequence is CASSSRDTTDTQYF. CDR3 sequence (DNA): TGCGCCAGCAGCTCGCGGGACACCACAGATACGCAGTATTTT.

This sequence joins TRBV10-3 and TRBJ1-4, with 8 bases aligning to TRBD1. CDR3 length: 15 residues. The germline V gene has CDR1 ENHRY and CDR2 SYGVKD. Germline trimming cut 5 bases from V and 4 bases from J; bases unmatched to any gene: 6. The CDR3 coding sequence is TGTGCCATCAGTCGGACAGGGACTTTTAATGAAAAACTGTTTTTT. This sequence encodes CAISRTGTFNEKLFF.

This chain connects TRBV2 to TRBJ1-1; no firm D call. The CDR3 contains 12 residues. Trimming took off 1 base at V and 11 bases at J, with 11 bases between the two ends. Germline CDR1 SNHLY, CDR2 FYNNEI. CDR3 sequence reads: CASSEETSGAFF. The CDR3 coding sequence is TGTGCCAGCAGTGAAGAGACTAGCGGGGCTTTCTTT.

With respect to this clonotype: This may be a read error: a much more frequent sequence differs by one nucleotide. V gene TRBV7-9 combines with J gene TRBJ2-3; unclear D gene. Germline CDR1 reads SEHNR; CDR2 reads FQNEAQ (reference sequence). CDR3 size: 11 residues. The CDR3 sequence is CAGSWTDTQYF. CDR3 coding DNA: TGTGCCGGCAGCTGGACAGATACGCAGTATTTT.

The V gene is TRBV27, the J gene TRBJ2-7; D is possibly TRBD2 (6 bases). V lost 6 bases and J 3 bases, leaving 15 bases between the germline ends. This CDR3 spans 14 amino acids. Germline V gene sequence: CDR1 MNHEY, CDR2 SMNVEV (reference sequence). CDR3 in DNA: TGTGCCAGCAGGGGGGACCAAGCGGGCTACGAGCAGTACTTC. It is translated as CASRGDQAGYEQYF.

The rearrangement joins TRBV20-1 to TRBJ1-2; perhaps TRBD1 as D (5 bases). The CDR3 runs to 10 residues. Germline V gene data show CDR1 as DFQATT and CDR2 as SNEGSKA (reference sequence). CDR3 nucleotide sequence: TGCAGGGACTTGGGGGGAGCTCACACCTTC. Its protein is CRDLGGAHTF.

This clonotype occurred many times. The rearrangement uses TRBV6-1 and TRBJ1-2; D perhaps matches TRBD1 (5 bases). Germline CDR1 reads MNHNS; CDR2 reads SASEGT. V was clipped by 7 bases and J by 1 base, with 10 bases between them. The CDR3 contains 13 residues. The CDR3 sequence is CASTTGNNYGYTF. Here the CDR3 DNA reads TGTGCCAGCACCACAGGAAATAACTATGGCTACACCTTC.

The CDR3 loop is CSARAGGYNEQFF. In DNA form, the CDR3 reads TGCAGTGCTCGAGCGGGAGGGTACAATGAGCAGTTCTTC. The V gene is TRBV20-1, the J gene TRBJ2-1; 10 positions match TRBD2. The CDR3 is 13 residues long. From germline, CDR1 is DFQATT and CDR2 SNEGSKA (reference sequence). V lost 5 bases to trimming and J lost 4 bases; unmatched junction nucleotides: 2.

This clonotype was counted ten times or more. J is TRBJ2-5 and V is TRBV2, with 9 bases aligning to TRBD1. Looked up from germline, CDR1 is SNHLY and CDR2 is FYNNEI. The V segment lost 8 bases and the J segment 5 bases; nucleotides outside the gene matches: 9. This CDR3 contains 14 residues. CDR3: CASEKDRGGETQYF. The CDR3 nucleotides are TGTGCCAGCGAAAAGGACAGGGGTGGGGAGACCCAGTACTTC.

The V call is TRBV2, the J call TRBJ2-6; the match to TRBD1 covers 9 bases. The J segment lost 4 bases and the V segment lost 3 bases, leaving 13 bases of the junction unmatched. Germline values: CDR1 SNHLY, CDR2 FYNNEI. This CDR3 is built from 19 residues. The CDR3 DNA reads as TGTGCCAGCAGTGATTCGAGGCGGGACAGGGTTCGAGGGGCCAACGTCCTGACTTTC. Protein sequence: CASSDSRRDRVRGANVLTF.

V gene TRBV7-6 combines with J gene TRBJ1-1; perhaps TRBD1 as D (5 bases). Germline CDR1 and CDR2: SGHVS and FNYEAQ. Deletions cut 5 bases from V and 5 bases from J, with 18 bases between. The CDR3 length is 15 residues. The CDR3 loop is CASSPGRGGETEAFF. CDR3 DNA sequence: TGTGCCAGCAGCCCGGGACGGGGGGGGGAAACTGAAGCTTTCTTT.

The J gene is TRBJ2-7, the V gene TRBV7-3; the match to TRBD1 covers 7 bases. The assigned J gene may be wrong: the sequence end matches TRBJ2-1 better. The CDR3 is made up of 13 amino acids. Germline V gives CDR1 SGHTA, CDR2 FQGTGA. The CDR3 DNA sequence: TGTGCCAGCAGCTTAACGACAGGGAATGAGCAGTTCTTC. Translation: CASSLTTGNEQFF.

As regards this clonotype: A single base separates this from a much larger clone, so it may be a read error. The chain uses TRBV9 and TRBJ2-5; 7 nucleotides agree with TRBD2. After removal of 3 bases from V and 7 bases from J, the junction contained 6 bases not matched to a gene. The CDR3 is 13 residues long. The germline V gene encodes CDR1 SGDLS and CDR2 YYNGEE. The CDR3 DNA follows: TGTGCCAGCAGCGCTCCCTGGGAGGGGACCCAGTACTTC. Its protein is CASSAPWEGTQYF.

This clonotype has at least ten counts. V gene TRBV29-1 combines with J gene TRBJ1-4; 10 nucleotides line up with TRBD1. The CDR3 runs to 13 residues. In germline, CDR1 is SQVTM, CDR2 ANQGSEA. V lost 6 bases to trimming and J lost 8 bases; unmatched junction nucleotides: 6. This CDR3 reads CSVTGTGVEKLFF. Here the CDR3 DNA reads TGCAGCGTGACCGGGACAGGGGTCGAAAAACTGTTTTTT.

This clonotype occurred a few times. The genes are TRBV7-8 and TRBJ2-7, with TRBD2 matching over 10 bases. Germline lookup yields CDR1 SGHVS and CDR2 FQNEAQ. This CDR3 spans 14 amino acids. With V trimmed by 5 bases and J by 7 bases, 8 bases remained unmatched. The CDR3 nucleotides are TGTGCCAGCAGCCTTAGCGGGAGGAGTCGGGAGCAGTACTTC. This gives the protein CASSLSGRSREQYF.